This TCR beta chain was captured in a study of CD8 T cells in ankylosing spondylitis. Study-level findings and limits: Peripheral blood samples showed relatively rare disease-linked clones, and these clones were CD8+. Matched synovial fluid from ankylosing spondylitis patients was reported to be enriched for disease-linked clones.

After removal of 4 bases from V and 0 bases from J, the junction contained 6 bases not matched to a gene. CDR1 SEHNR and CDR2 FQNEAQ come from the germline V gene (reference sequence). This CDR3 contains 16 residues. This clonotype was recorded at least ten times. Its antigen is unknown. TCRdb used MiXCR to reprocess the 5' RACE reads, holding one entry per CDR3 protein. Of around 100,000 distinct CDR3 sequences listed, around 24% are singletons. Sequenced material: synovial fluid, either unsorted or a sorted T cell fraction (not recorded which). The rearrangement uses TRBV7-9 and TRBJ2-4, with TRBD2 matching 7 bases. This TCR was recovered from a male donor with ankylosing spondylitis. In DNA, the CDR3 is TGTGCCAGCAGCTGGCAAGTAGCGGGAGCCAAAAACATTCAGTACTTC. Protein sequence: CASSWQVAGAKNIQYF.